This is a list of T cell receptor beta chains from one sample in a study of OX40 agonist ivuxolimab in advanced cancers. Libraries were prepared by immunoSEQ multiplex PCR; TCRdb keeps only in-frame clonotypes and omits some of them. The sample contains some 86,000 clones, 90% to 95% of which appear only once. This specimen consisted of CD4+ or CD8+ T cells sorted from blood, obtained in a trial of the OX40 agonist ivuxolimab. The source is an adult with an advanced solid tumor such as melanoma, head and neck, liver or kidney cancer. The conserved cysteine and the conserved F or W are not part of the CDR3 here.

>TRBV6-5
ASRPVGAEAF
>TRBV7-9
ASSLETGGNTIY
>TRBV11-1
ASSLGFLEAF
>TRBV11-2
ASSSEGLENIQY
>TRBV7-8
ASSSRDRESTEAF
>TRBV5-4
ASSSETAMNTEAF
>TRBV19
ASSPPGAAYEQY
>TRBV28
ASSFSVEELAEETQY
>TRBV7-6
ASSKGQGDTEAF
>TRBV27
ASSLSAGTASYEQY
>TRBV9
ASSGPFSGEGYT
>TRBV30
AWSVLGGVDTQY
>TRBV7-8
ASRAHSTDTQY
>TRBV9
ASSPGQGTNQPQH